This T cell receptor beta chain originates from a study of OX40 agonist ivuxolimab in advanced cancers. At the level of the study: A mean age of approximately 64 years, range about 23 to 90, was recorded, and roughly 80% were male. One patient with hepatocellular carcinoma and two with cutaneous melanoma, three in all, had partial responses.

Repertoires were generated with immunoSEQ multiplex PCR, while TCRdb's copy carries only in-frame clones and drops some. The sample has roughly 25,000 clones; roughly 73% are singletons. Patients with autoimmune history or systemic immunosuppression were excluded. The germline CDR1 and CDR2 sequences are MNHEY and SVGAGI. With 4 bases clipped from V and 0 bases from J, the junction kept 4 bases outside the gene matches. The CDR3 runs to 15 residues. The chain has TRBV6-5 and TRBJ2-7; 9 bases align to TRBD1. The clonotype originates from an adult with an advanced solid tumor such as melanoma, head and neck, liver or kidney cancer. This material consisted of CD4+ or CD8+ T cells sorted from blood, taken in a trial of the OX40 agonist ivuxolimab. The chain's CDR3 is CASSLEGQGSYEQYF. Written as DNA, the CDR3 is TGTGCCAGCAGTTTAGAGGGACAGGGCTCCTACGAGCAGTACTTC.